One sample yielded the 21 T cell receptor beta chains listed below, sequenced in a study of radiotherapy plus CTLA-4 blockade in lung cancer. Some clones are missing from TCRdb's copy, which holds only in-frame ones; the method was immunoSEQ multiplex PCR. The profile shows around 71,000 clones, approximately 79% of them singletons. The source material was peripheral blood, sampled from a patient treated with radiotherapy plus ipilimumab. These receptors were taken from a human donor with non-small cell lung cancer whose response to radiotherapy plus ipilimumab could not be evaluated. Some clones in this sample may be carry-over from other donors' samples.

The chain joins TRBV27 to TRBJ2-1, with D possibly TRBD1 on 6 matching bases. The V and J ends lost 3 bases and 3 bases respectively, with 9 bases between them. In germline, CDR1 is MNHEY, CDR2 SMNVEV (reference sequence). CDR3 length: 14 residues. CDR3 nucleotide sequence: TGTGCCAGCAGTTTTAGGGACAACTACAATGAGCAGTTCTTC. It encodes CASSFRDNYNEQFF.

The chain is built from TRBV18 and TRBJ1-2; 8 bases fit TRBD1. Germline V CDR1 and CDR2: KGHSH, LQKENI. The junction had 11 bases not matched to a gene; V was cut back by 0 bases and J by 5 bases. The CDR3 is 17 amino acids. The CDR3 DNA reads TGTGCCAGCTCACCACCGTCCGGGGAACAGGGGGTATATGGCTACACCTTC. It translates to CASSPPSGEQGVYGYTF.

This clone was seen only once. In DNA form, the CDR3 reads TGTGCCAGTAGTATGGGGGCCGGAGAAAAACTGTTTTTT. Residues: CASSMGAGEKLFF. V gene TRBV19 combines with J gene TRBJ1-4, with D perhaps TRBD1 (6 bases). Per the germline V gene, CDR1 is LNHDA and CDR2 is SQIVND (reference sequence). The germline V and J ends were trimmed by 3 bases and 8 bases, with 10 bases remaining between them. This CDR3 region has 13 residues.

The V and J genes are TRBV5-4 and TRBJ2-4; TRBD2 is a possible D gene (6 bases). CDR1 and CDR2 from the germline V gene are SGHNT and YYREEE (reference sequence). The CDR3 length is 15 residues. Trimming shortened V by 4 bases and J by 6 bases, and 17 bases separated the two germline ends. The DNA for the CDR3 is TGTGCCAGCAGCCTGGGGTCCGGGAGTCGAAACATTCAGTACTTC. Its translation is CASSLGSGSRNIQYF.

This chain links TRBV7-9 with TRBJ2-3; tentatively, D is TRBD2 (6 bases). V gave up 1 base and J gave up 2 bases, with 10 bases separating them. CDR3 length: 15 residues. The germline gives CDR1 SEHNR, CDR2 FQNEAQ (reference sequence). The CDR3 sequence: CASSLVGTSTDTQYF. CDR3 DNA: TGTGCCAGCAGCTTAGTAGGGACTTCCACAGATACGCAGTATTTT.

This clone appeared a single time. This chain connects TRBV2 to TRBJ1-6, with D possibly TRBD1 on 6 matching bases. Trimming took 3 bases from V and 6 from J, leaving 15 bases between them. Per germline, CDR1 SNHLY and CDR2 FYNNEI. The CDR3 runs 16 residues. The DNA for the CDR3 is TGTGCCAGCAGTGAGGGGCAGGGGAATTTTAATTCACCCCTCCACTTT. It encodes CASSEGQGNFNSPLHF.

V and J are TRBV7-9 and TRBJ2-1; a possible D gene is TRBD2 (5 bases). Trimming took off 5 bases at V and 3 bases at J, with 17 bases between the two ends. CDR3 length: 16 amino acids. From germline, CDR1 is SEHNR and CDR2 FQNEAQ (reference sequence). CDR3 sequence reads: CASSAPSGSYYNEQFF. The CDR3 DNA follows: TGTGCCAGCAGCGCCCCAAGCGGCAGCTACTACAATGAGCAGTTCTTC.

The chain couples TRBV6-5 to TRBJ2-2; perhaps TRBD1 as D (5 bases). The CDR3 length is 14 residues. CDR1 is MNHEY and CDR2 is SVGAGI in the germline V gene. V lost 8 bases and J lost 3, with 13 bases in between. CDR3 DNA: TGTGCCAGCTACCCGGGCAGGGACACCGGGGAGCTGTTTTTT. Translation: CASYPGRDTGELFF.

In nucleotides, the CDR3 is TGTGCCAGCACCGACAGGGGATGGGAGACCCAGTACTTC. This sequence encodes CASTDRGWETQYF. J is TRBJ2-5 and V is TRBV6-1, with TRBD1 matching over 8 bases. Trimming cost V 7 bases and J 5 bases; bases outside gene matches: 6. This CDR3 has 13 residues. CDR1 is MNHNS and CDR2 is SASEGT in the germline V gene.

The rearrangement joins TRBV2 to TRBJ2-5; tentatively, D is TRBD2 (6 bases). The CDR3 totals 12 residues. Germline-derived CDR1 and CDR2 are SNHLY and FYNNEI. V shed 8 bases and J shed 1 base, with 8 bases lying between them. The CDR3 protein is CASGSGQETQYF. The CDR3 DNA reads as TGTGCCAGCGGTAGCGGCCAAGAGACCCAGTACTTC.

The V call is TRBV7-9, the J call TRBJ1-1; TRBD1 matches at 12 bases. This CDR3 has 15 amino acids. Germline assignment: CDR1 SEHNR and CDR2 FQNEAQ (reference sequence). The trim removed 5 bases at V and 7 bases at J, leaving 8 bases unmatched. CDR3: CASSLGTGGAGEAFF. DNA of the CDR3: TGTGCCAGCAGCCTAGGGACAGGGGGCGCCGGTGAAGCTTTCTTT.

The chain recombines TRBV5-1 with TRBJ1-2, with D tentatively TRBD1 (5 bases). V was clipped by 4 bases and J by 4 bases, with 14 bases between them. Germline CDR1 and CDR2: SGHRS and YFSETQ. The CDR3 is made up of 14 amino acids. The CDR3 sequence: CASSPGEGAYGYTF. The CDR3 region has the DNA TGCGCCAGCAGCCCGGGGGAGGGCGCCTATGGCTACACCTTC.

The chain is built from TRBV15 and TRBJ1-1; 7 bases match TRBD1. Germline values: CDR1 LNHNV, CDR2 YYDKDF (reference sequence). The CDR3 consists of 13 residues. Trimming removed 0 bases from V and 7 bases from J; junction bases left unmatched: 2. The CDR3 coding sequence is TGTGCCACCAGCAGAGATCAGGGGGGTGAAGCTTTCTTT. Its protein is CATSRDQGGEAFF.

This clone has just one count. The chain uses TRBV1 and TRBJ2-5; the D call in the table, TRBD2, was not verified against the DNA. TRBV1 is listed as a pseudogene. The CDR3 contains 14 residues. The CDR3, as DNA: TGCACCAGCAGCCACGGACTAGCGGTTCGGACCCAGTACTTC. Encoded protein: CTSSHGLAVRTQYF.

V usage is TRBV9 and J usage is TRBJ1-3; 7 bases match TRBD1. Germline V gives CDR1 SGDLS, CDR2 YYNGEE. The J segment lost 2 bases and the V segment lost 0 bases, leaving 5 bases of the junction unmatched. The CDR3 extends over 16 amino acids. DNA for the CDR3: TGTGCCAGCAGCGTAGACTCAGGGGGTACTGGAAACACCATATATTTT. Its translation is CASSVDSGGTGNTIYF.

The V and J genes are TRBV7-9 and TRBJ2-5, with D possibly being TRBD2 (5 bases). The germline V gene encodes CDR1 SEHNR and CDR2 FQNEAQ (reference sequence). CDR3 length: 15 residues. Trimming cost V 3 bases and J 4 bases, with 15 bases left between them. CDR3 DNA: TGTGCCAGCAGCTTGGACGTCGGGCGGGTAGAGACCCAGTACTTC. It encodes CASSLDVGRVETQYF.

This clone has just a few counts. The rearrangement links TRBV5-6 to TRBJ2-2; maybe TRBD2 (6 bases). This CDR3 spans 12 amino acids. V was clipped by 0 bases and J by 11 bases, with 8 bases between them. Germline V gives CDR1 SGHDT, CDR2 YYEEEE. CDR3 coding DNA: TGTGCCAGCAGCTTGGAGGAGGGAGAGCTGTTTTTT. This codes for CASSLEEGELFF. Full variable domain (rest looked up from reference TRBV5-6 and TRBJ2-2): DAGVTQSPTHLIKTRGQQVTLRCSPKSGHDTVSWYQQALGQGPQFIFQYYEEEERQRGNFPDRFSGHQFPNYSSELNVNALLLGDSALYLCASSLEEGELFFGEGSRLTVL.

The chain employs TRBV18 and TRBJ1-4; D is uncertain. This CDR3 comprises 15 residues. The germline V gene has CDR1 KGHSH and CDR2 LQKENI. The V end lost 0 bases, the J end lost 4 bases, and 9 bases lay between the germline ends. The CDR3 sequence is CASSPPQVLNEKLFF. The DNA of the CDR3 is TGTGCCAGCTCACCACCCCAGGTCCTTAATGAAAAACTGTTTTTT.

The rearrangement uses TRBV5-1 and TRBJ2-5, with 7 bases aligning to TRBD2. This CDR3 comprises 14 residues. J gave up 5 bases and V 0 bases, and 4 bases lay outside the gene matches. Germline loops: CDR1 SGHRS, CDR2 YFSETQ. As DNA, the CDR3 is TGCGCCAGCAGCTTGGTAGCGGGCAAGGAGACCCAGTACTTC. It specifies CASSLVAGKETQYF.

The rearrangement joins TRBV15 to TRBJ2-7; tentative D call: TRBD1 (5 bases). V was cut by 4 bases and J by 3 bases, with 16 bases left in between. The germline V gene has CDR1 LNHNV and CDR2 YYDKDF (reference sequence). This CDR3 comprises 15 residues. CDR3 sequence (DNA): TGTGCCACCAGCAATCCAGGGTTTGGGGACTACGAGCAGTACTTC. Its protein product is CATSNPGFGDYEQYF.

The chain uses TRBV30 and TRBJ1-1; weak D call: TRBD1 (6 bases). CDR1 is GTSNPN, CDR2 SVGIG, per germline (reference sequence). The CDR3 totals 12 residues. The germline V and J ends were trimmed by 3 bases and 4 bases, with 9 bases remaining between them. The CDR3 region has the DNA TGTGCCTGGAGAAAGACAGGCACTGAAGCTTTCTTT. Amino acids: CAWRKTGTEAFF.